Below are 25 T cell receptor beta chains sequenced from a single sample in a study of T cell repertoires in cytomegalovirus infection. TCRdb redid the calling of the reads with MiXCR, one entry per CDR3 protein. Of 200,000 to 300,000 distinct CDR3 sequences in the sample, approximately 14% were seen once. The source material was PBMCs. The receptor source for this set is a human donor in good health (CMV status not recorded). Some clones in this sample may be carry-over from other donors' samples.

The chain links TRBV2 to TRBJ2-3, with 8 bases aligning to TRBD2. This CDR3 spans 17 amino acids. Germline CDR1 and CDR2: SNHLY and FYNNEI. Unmatched junction bases numbered 6, after V lost 0 bases and J lost 1 base. The DNA of the CDR3 is TGTGCCAGCAGTGAAGCGGCGGGAGGCAGGGGCACAGATACGCAGTATTTT. This encodes CASSEAAGGRGTDTQYF.

The sample holds a few counts of this clonotype. The J gene is TRBJ1-1, the V gene TRBV10-3, with 8 nucleotides matching TRBD1. Germline-derived CDR1 and CDR2 are ENHRY and SYGVKD. The CDR3 sequence is 15 residues long. The trim removed 6 bases at V and 4 bases at J, leaving 10 bases unmatched. CDR3 DNA sequence: TGTGCCATCAGGTCCACAGGGGGGCAAGGCACTGAAGCTTTCTTT. Amino acids: CAIRSTGGQGTEAFF.

This clonotype was found a few times. The chain combines TRBV7-6 with TRBJ2-1, with 9 nucleotides matching TRBD2. Germline CDR1 and CDR2: SGHVS and FNYEAQ. The CDR3 has 19 residues. The J segment lost 0 bases and the V segment lost 7 bases, leaving 16 bases of the junction unmatched. CDR3 DNA sequence: TGTGCCAGCACCGAGCCGGGACTAGCTTATGAAAGCTCCTACAATGAGCAGTTCTTC. Translated, it gives CASTEPGLAYESSYNEQFF. The full variable domain, with the rest looked up from reference TRBV7-6 and TRBJ2-1, is GAGVSQSPRYKVTKRGQDVALRCDPISGHVSLYWYRQALGQGPEFLTYFNYEAQQDKSGLPNDRFSAERPEGSISTLTIQRTEQRDSAMYRCASTEPGLAYESSYNEQFFGPGTRLTVL.

This clonotype appeared a few times. This chain connects TRBV4-1 to TRBJ2-6; 7 nucleotides align to TRBD1. This CDR3 region has 19 residues. V lost 1 base, J lost 4 bases, and 13 bases stayed unmatched. Germline V lookup: CDR1 MGHRA, CDR2 YSYEKL. CDR3 sequence (DNA): TGCGCCAGCAGCCAAGGGTGGGACAGATATAAGACGGGGGCCAACGTCCTGACTTTC. Protein product: CASSQGWDRYKTGANVLTF.

This clonotype was seen ten or more times. CDR3 DNA sequence: TGCGCCAGCACCCCCCAGGCCGAGGGGGGAAACACCATATATTTT. It yields the protein CASTPQAEGGNTIYF. The chain joins TRBV10-2 to TRBJ1-3, with D perhaps TRBD1 (5 bases). This CDR3 contains 15 residues. The V gene's germline CDR1 is WSHSY and CDR2 SAAADI. Trimming removed 7 bases from V and 4 bases from J, with 17 bases in between.

The chain joins TRBV6-1 to TRBJ2-7, with D uncertain. CDR1 MNHNS and CDR2 SASEGT come from the germline V gene. The CDR3 loop spans 13 amino acids. Trimming pared 2 bases from V and 6 bases from J, leaving 11 bases between. The CDR3 region has the DNA TGTGCCAGCAGTGAAAATACGCAGGTCGAGCAGTACTTC. Translation: CASSENTQVEQYF.

This sequence joins TRBV6-2 or TRBV6-3 and TRBJ2-6; no clear D. Germline loops: CDR1 MNHEY, CDR2 SVGEGT. The CDR3 runs 14 residues. V was clipped by 6 bases and J by 0 bases, with 6 bases between them. The CDR3: CASSGSSGANVLTF. The CDR3 DNA is TGTGCCAGCAGCGGATCCTCTGGGGCCAACGTCCTGACTTTC.

This clonotype was recorded many times. The chain uses TRBV7-9 and TRBJ2-2; no clear D. Trimming cost V 5 bases and J 6 bases, with 10 bases left between them. Germline CDR1 reads SEHNR; CDR2 reads FQNEAQ (reference sequence). The CDR3 length is 13 residues. In DNA form, the CDR3 reads TGTGCCAGCAGCAGAGAAGGGTCCGGGGAGCTGTTTTTT. It is translated as CASSREGSGELFF.

The chain links TRBV5-1 to TRBJ2-7; 9 bases align to TRBD1. This CDR3 has 15 residues. Germline CDR1 is SGHRS and CDR2 is YFSETQ. V was pared by 1 base and J by 5 bases, with 7 bases of the junction left unmatched. CDR3 sequence reads: CASSLTGTGRDEQYF. Here the CDR3 DNA reads TGCGCCAGCAGCTTGACCGGGACAGGGAGGGACGAGCAGTACTTC.

This clonotype was counted many times. The chain carries TRBV7-2 and TRBJ1-2; D uncertain. Deletions cut 3 bases from V and 7 bases from J, with 15 bases between. Germline CDR1 reads SGHTA; CDR2 reads FQGNSA. The CDR3 is 14 residues long. The CDR3 DNA is TGTGCCAGCAGCTTTGGGGTCCTAATCGGTGGCTACACCTTC. This encodes CASSFGVLIGGYTF.

As for this clonotype: A much larger clone is a single base away; this may be a read error. The chain uses TRBV6-5 and TRBJ1-3; D uncertain. The CDR3 has 11 amino acids. Germline loops: CDR1 MNHEY, CDR2 SVGAGI. Trimming shortened V by 8 bases and J by 0 bases, and 2 bases separated the two germline ends. The CDR3: CASYSGNTIYF. The CDR3 DNA follows: TGTGCCAGCTACTCTGGAAACACCATATATTTT.

This chain connects TRBV12-3 or TRBV12-4 to TRBJ2-7, with D uncertain. V was trimmed by 5 bases and J by 5 bases, leaving 7 bases between them. This CDR3 has 11 residues. The CDR3 loop reads CASSTVNEQYF. The CDR3, as DNA: TGTGCCAGCAGTACAGTGAACGAGCAGTACTTC.

V is TRBV28 and J is TRBJ2-2, with D perhaps matching TRBD1 (6 bases). With 5 bases removed from V and 6 bases from J, the gap between germline ends came to 19 bases. This CDR3 contains 16 residues. Germline-derived CDR1 and CDR2 are MDHEN and SYDVKM. CDR3 DNA: TGTGCCAGCAGTCCCACCGGGACAAGGCGGGCCGGGGAGCTGTTTTTT. The encoded protein is CASSPTGTRRAGELFF.

The chain combines TRBV10-3 with TRBJ1-2; no reliable D call. The V gene lost 3 bases and the J gene lost 4 bases, with 6 bases spanning the gap. The germline gives CDR1 ENHRY, CDR2 SYGVKD. This CDR3 region has 12 residues. CDR3 DNA: TGTGCCATCAGTGACTTTCTCTATGGCTACACCTTC. Its translation is CAISDFLYGYTF.

This clonotype was observed at least ten times. This chain links TRBV5-6 with TRBJ2-7, with D perhaps given as TRBD1 or TRBD2 (6 bases each). The V gene's germline CDR1 is SGHDT and CDR2 YYEEEE. Trimming removed 0 bases at V and 5 bases at J, with 9 bases between. There are 13 residues in the CDR3. The chain's CDR3 is CASSLDGGDEQYV. As DNA, the CDR3 is TGTGCCAGCAGCTTGGACGGGGGCGACGAGCAGTACGTC.

This rearrangement joins TRBV7-3 to TRBJ1-2; no definite D call. The length of the CDR3 is 13 residues. Germline CDR1 reads SGHTA; CDR2 reads FQGTGA. V lost 4 bases and J 4 bases, leaving 10 bases between the germline ends. In DNA, the CDR3 is TGTGCCAGCAGCTCGGAAGGGTTCTATGGCTACACCTTC. This encodes CASSSEGFYGYTF. Variable domain in full (rest from reference TRBV7-3 and TRBJ1-2): GAGVSQTPSNKVTEKGKYVELRCDPISGHTALYWYRQSLGQGPEFLIYFQGTGAADDSGLPNDRFFAVRPEGSVSTLKIQRTERGDSAVYLCASSSEGFYGYTFGSGTRLTVV.

The sample holds many counts of this clonotype. This chain connects TRBV7-9 to TRBJ2-7; 9 bases agree with TRBD1. The junction had 4 bases not matched to a gene; V was cut back by 0 bases and J by 4 bases. The CDR3 runs 15 residues. CDR1 SEHNR and CDR2 FQNEAQ come from the germline V gene (reference sequence). The CDR3 sequence: CASSLANRGQYEQYF. The CDR3 DNA reads TGTGCCAGCAGCTTAGCGAACAGGGGGCAATACGAGCAGTACTTC.

This clonotype was observed a handful of times. The gene calls are TRBV13 and TRBJ1-2; TRBD1 agrees at 10 bases. V lost 3 bases and J lost 3; bases outside the gene matches: 10. The V gene's germline CDR1 is PRHDT and CDR2 FYEKMQ (reference sequence). This CDR3 has 17 amino acids. The CDR3 region has the DNA TGTGCCAGCAGCTTTCGAACACCCGGGACAGGGGACTATGGCTACACCTTC. It yields the protein CASSFRTPGTGDYGYTF. Variable domain in full (rest from reference TRBV13 and TRBJ1-2): AAGVIQSPRHLIKEKRETATLKCYPIPRHDTVYWYQQGPGQDPQFLISFYEKMQSDKGSIPDRFSAQQFSDYHSELNMSSLELGDSALYFCASSFRTPGTGDYGYTFGSGTRLTVV.

V and J are TRBV29-1 and TRBJ1-2; perhaps TRBD1 as D (5 bases). V was pared by 4 bases and J by 7 bases, with 16 bases between. Germline V gene data show CDR1 as SQVTM and CDR2 as ANQGSEA. The length of the CDR3 is 13 residues. CDR3 residues: CSVVLQGIRGYTF. The CDR3 nucleotides read TGCAGCGTTGTTCTTCAGGGTATCCGTGGCTACACCTTC.

This clonotype was seen a handful of times. This chain links TRBV6-5 with TRBJ1-3, with D unclear. The CDR3 has 16 residues. Germline lookup yields CDR1 MNHEY and CDR2 SVGAGI. The V gene lost 0 bases and the J gene lost 0 bases, with 9 bases spanning the gap. The CDR3: CASSYSSAISGNTIYF. The DNA for the CDR3 is TGTGCCAGCAGTTACTCATCCGCCATCTCTGGAAACACCATATATTTT.

This clonotype has ten or more counts. The rearrangement uses TRBV7-2 and TRBJ1-1, with a weak D call TRBD1 (5 bases). V lost 0 bases to trimming and J lost 3 bases, with 11 bases between them. Per the germline V gene, CDR1 is SGHTA and CDR2 is FQGNSA. This CDR3 region has 15 residues. CDR3 in amino acids: CASSLAVWGDTEAFF. The CDR3 coding sequence is TGTGCCAGCAGCTTAGCGGTTTGGGGGGACACTGAAGCTTTCTTT. Full variable domain (remainder filled in from reference TRBV7-2 and TRBJ1-1): GAGVSQSPSNKVTEKGKDVELRCDPISGHTALYWYRQSLGQGLEFLIYFQGNSAPDKSGLPSDRFSAERTGGSVSTLTIQRTQQEDSAVYLCASSLAVWGDTEAFFGQGTRLTVV.

Only a few counts were recorded for this clonotype. The gene calls are TRBV13 and TRBJ1-1; TRBD1 might be the D (5 bases). V was clipped by 8 bases and J by 8 bases, with 21 bases between them. CDR1 is PRHDT and CDR2 is FYEKMQ in the germline V gene (reference sequence). The CDR3 loop spans 14 amino acids. The CDR3 DNA reads TGTGCCAGCGGCGCGCGATCCGGGGCTCCCGAAGCTTTCTTT. This gives the protein CASGARSGAPEAFF.

This clonotype has only a few counts. The chain links TRBV29-1 to TRBJ1-1, with D perhaps TRBD1 (5 bases). This CDR3 region has 12 residues. The germline V gene has CDR1 SQVTM and CDR2 ANQGSEA. Trimming removed 6 bases at V and 5 bases at J, with 13 bases between. The CDR3 here is CSVGRGGTEAFF. The CDR3 DNA follows: TGCAGCGTGGGACGGGGGGGAACTGAAGCTTTCTTT.

This clonotype was picked up a small number of times. This chain links TRBV7-4 with TRBJ1-1; the D gene is possibly TRBD1 (5 bases). The CDR3 sequence is 18 residues long. V dropped 1 base and J dropped 0 bases, with 18 bases sitting between them. The germline V gene encodes CDR1 SGHVT and CDR2 SQSDAQ. The CDR3 spells CASSLGGATWGMNTEAFF. As DNA, the CDR3 is TGTGCCAGCAGCTTAGGAGGAGCGACCTGGGGGATGAACACTGAAGCTTTCTTT.

The chain couples TRBV20-1 to TRBJ2-5; the D is unclear. The CDR3 is 15 residues long. V shed 3 bases and J shed 7 bases, with 21 bases lying between them. CDR1 is DFQATT, CDR2 SNEGSKA, per germline (reference sequence). CDR3 amino acids: CSASQNIGVPGTQYF. The CDR3, as DNA: TGCAGTGCTAGCCAGAACATTGGGGTACCAGGGACCCAGTACTTC.